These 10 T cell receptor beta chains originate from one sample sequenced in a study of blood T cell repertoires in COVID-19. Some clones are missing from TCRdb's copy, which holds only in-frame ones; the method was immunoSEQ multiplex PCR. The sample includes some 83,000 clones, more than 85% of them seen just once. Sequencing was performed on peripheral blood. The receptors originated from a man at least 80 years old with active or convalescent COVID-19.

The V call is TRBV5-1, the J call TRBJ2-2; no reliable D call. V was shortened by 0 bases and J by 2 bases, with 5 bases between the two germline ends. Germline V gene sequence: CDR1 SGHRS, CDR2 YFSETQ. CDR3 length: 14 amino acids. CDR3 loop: CASSLGHNTGELFF. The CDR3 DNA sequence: TGCGCCAGCAGCTTGGGGCACAACACCGGGGAGCTGTTTTTT.

CDR3 loop: CASSLGVFIYF. The CDR3 DNA sequence: TGTGCCAGCAGCCTCGGGGTCTTCATATATTTT. This chain uses TRBV3-1 (or the pseudogene TRBV3-2) with TRBJ1-3; D remains unclear. CDR3 size: 11 residues. The germline V and J ends were trimmed by 4 bases and 12 bases, with 10 bases remaining between them. CDR1 and CDR2 (germline): LGHDT, YNNKEL (reference sequence).

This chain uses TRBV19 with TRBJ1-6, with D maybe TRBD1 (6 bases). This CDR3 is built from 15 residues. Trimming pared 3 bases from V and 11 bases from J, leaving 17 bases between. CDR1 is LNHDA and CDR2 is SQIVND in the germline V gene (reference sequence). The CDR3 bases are TGTGCCAGTAGTATTTACAGGGACAAAAGGGCACCCCTCCACTTT. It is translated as CASSIYRDKRAPLHF.

The CDR3 DNA follows: TGTGCCAGCAGCCTCCACAGGGGGCTAAACGAAAAACTGTTTTTT. It yields the protein CASSLHRGLNEKLFF. The rearrangement links TRBV7-2 to TRBJ1-4; the match to TRBD1 covers 9 bases. Germline V gene data show CDR1 as SGHTA and CDR2 as FQGNSA. The CDR3 contains 15 residues. Losses at the gene ends were 5 bases for V and 8 bases for J; bases not matched to a gene: 9. Complete variable domain (other parts from reference TRBV7-2 and TRBJ1-4): GAGVSQSPSNKVTEKGKDVELRCDPISGHTALYWYRQSLGQGLEFLIYFQGNSAPDKSGLPSDRFSAERTGGSVSTLTIQRTQQEDSAVYLCASSLHRGLNEKLFFGSGTQLSVL.

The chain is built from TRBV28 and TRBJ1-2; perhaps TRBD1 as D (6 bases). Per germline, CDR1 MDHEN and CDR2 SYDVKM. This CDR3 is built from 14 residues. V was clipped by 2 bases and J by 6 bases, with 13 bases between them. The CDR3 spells CASSLVRTAHGYTF. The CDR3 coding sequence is TGTGCCAGCAGTTTAGTTCGGACAGCTCATGGCTACACCTTC.

CDR3 sequence (DNA): TGTGCCAGTTCACTAGCGGGAGGCTACAATGAGCAGTTCTTC. Protein product: CASSLAGGYNEQFF. V and J are TRBV19 and TRBJ2-1; 12 nucleotides line up with TRBD2. V gave up 8 bases and J gave up 3 bases; unmatched junction bases: 2. This CDR3 has 14 residues. Germline loops: CDR1 LNHDA, CDR2 SQIVND (reference sequence).

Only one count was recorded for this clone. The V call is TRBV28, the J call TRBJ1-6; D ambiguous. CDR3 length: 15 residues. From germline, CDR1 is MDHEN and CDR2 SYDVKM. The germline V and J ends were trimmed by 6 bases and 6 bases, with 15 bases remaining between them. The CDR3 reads CASRRLRTGNSPLHF. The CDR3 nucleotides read TGTGCCAGCAGACGACTAAGGACGGGTAATTCACCCCTCCACTTT.

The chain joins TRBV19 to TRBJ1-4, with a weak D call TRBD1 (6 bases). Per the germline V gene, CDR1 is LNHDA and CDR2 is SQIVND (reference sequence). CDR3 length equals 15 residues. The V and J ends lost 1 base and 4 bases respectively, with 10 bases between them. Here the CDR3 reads CASSIGGTFNEKLFF. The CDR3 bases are TGTGCCAGTAGTATAGGAGGGACATTTAATGAAAAACTGTTTTTT. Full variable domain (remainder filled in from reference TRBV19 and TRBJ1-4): DGGITQSPKYLFRKEGQNVTLSCEQNLNHDAMYWYRQDPGQGLRLIYYSQIVNDFQKGDIAEGYSVSREKKESFPLTVTSAQKNPTAFYLCASSIGGTFNEKLFFGSGTQLSVL.

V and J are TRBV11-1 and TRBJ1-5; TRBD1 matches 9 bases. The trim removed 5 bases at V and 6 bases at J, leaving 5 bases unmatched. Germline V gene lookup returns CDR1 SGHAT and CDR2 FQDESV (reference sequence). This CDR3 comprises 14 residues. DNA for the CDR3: TGTGCCAGCAGCGCTGACAGGGGGTCTCAGCCCCAGCATTTT. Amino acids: CASSADRGSQPQHF.

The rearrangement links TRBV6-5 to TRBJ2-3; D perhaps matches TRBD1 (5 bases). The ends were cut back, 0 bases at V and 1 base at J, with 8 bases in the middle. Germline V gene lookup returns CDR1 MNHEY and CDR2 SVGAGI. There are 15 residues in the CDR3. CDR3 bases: TGTGCCAGCAGTTACTCGACAGCGCGCACAGATACGCAGTATTTT. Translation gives CASSYSTARTDTQYF.